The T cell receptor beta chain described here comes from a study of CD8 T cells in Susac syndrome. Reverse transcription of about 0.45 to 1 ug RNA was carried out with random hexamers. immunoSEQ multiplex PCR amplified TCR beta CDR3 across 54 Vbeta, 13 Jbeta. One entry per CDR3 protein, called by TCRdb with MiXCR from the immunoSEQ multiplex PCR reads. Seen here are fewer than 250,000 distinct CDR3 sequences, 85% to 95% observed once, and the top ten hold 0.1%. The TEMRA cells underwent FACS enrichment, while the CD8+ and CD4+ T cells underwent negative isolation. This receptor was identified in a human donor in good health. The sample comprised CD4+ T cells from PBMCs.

The CDR3 DNA is TGTGCCAGTAAAGGGCTGTACCAAGAGACCCAGTACTTC. Amino acid sequence: CASKGLYQETQYF. The V call is TRBV19, the J call TRBJ2-5; D uncertain. CDR3 size: 13 residues. Germline assignment: CDR1 LNHDA and CDR2 SQIVND (reference sequence). With 7 bases removed from V and 0 bases from J, the gap between germline ends came to 9 bases.